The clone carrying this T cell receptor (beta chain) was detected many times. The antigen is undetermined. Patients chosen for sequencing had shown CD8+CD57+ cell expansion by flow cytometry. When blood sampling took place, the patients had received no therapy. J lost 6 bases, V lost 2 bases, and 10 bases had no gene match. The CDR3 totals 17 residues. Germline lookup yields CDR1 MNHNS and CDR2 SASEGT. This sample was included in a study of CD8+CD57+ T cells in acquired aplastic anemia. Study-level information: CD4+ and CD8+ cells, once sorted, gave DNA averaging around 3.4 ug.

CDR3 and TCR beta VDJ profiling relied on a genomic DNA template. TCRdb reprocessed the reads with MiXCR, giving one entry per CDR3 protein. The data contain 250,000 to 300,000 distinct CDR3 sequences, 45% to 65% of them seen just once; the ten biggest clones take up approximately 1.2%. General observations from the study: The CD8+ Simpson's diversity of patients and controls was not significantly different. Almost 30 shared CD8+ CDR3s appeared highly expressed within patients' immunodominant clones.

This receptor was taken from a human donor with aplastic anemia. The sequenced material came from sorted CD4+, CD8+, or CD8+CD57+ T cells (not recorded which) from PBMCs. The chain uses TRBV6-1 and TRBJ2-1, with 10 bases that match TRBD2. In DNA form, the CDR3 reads TGTGCCAGCAGTGAAAGGGTGGCTAGCGGGGGTAGCAATGAGCAGTTCTTC. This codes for CASSERVASGGSNEQFF.